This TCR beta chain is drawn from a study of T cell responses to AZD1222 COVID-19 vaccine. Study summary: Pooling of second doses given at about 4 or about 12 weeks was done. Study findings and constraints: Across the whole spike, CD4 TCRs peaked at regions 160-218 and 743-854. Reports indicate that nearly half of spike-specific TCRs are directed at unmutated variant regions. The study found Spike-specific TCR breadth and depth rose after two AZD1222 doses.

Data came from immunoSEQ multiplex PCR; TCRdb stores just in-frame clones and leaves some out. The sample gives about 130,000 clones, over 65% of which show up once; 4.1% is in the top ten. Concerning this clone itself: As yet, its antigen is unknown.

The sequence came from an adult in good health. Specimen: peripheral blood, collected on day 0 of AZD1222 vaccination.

The CDR3: CASSLESGQGAYEQYF. In nucleotides, the CDR3 is TGTGCCAGCAGCTTAGAGAGCGGACAGGGGGCCTACGAGCAGTACTTC. V and J are TRBV7-6 and TRBJ2-7; 10 bases are a match to TRBD1. Losses at the gene ends were 1 base for V and 2 bases for J; bases not matched to a gene: 5. The CDR3 loop spans 16 amino acids. Looked up from germline, CDR1 is SGHVS and CDR2 is FNYEAQ.